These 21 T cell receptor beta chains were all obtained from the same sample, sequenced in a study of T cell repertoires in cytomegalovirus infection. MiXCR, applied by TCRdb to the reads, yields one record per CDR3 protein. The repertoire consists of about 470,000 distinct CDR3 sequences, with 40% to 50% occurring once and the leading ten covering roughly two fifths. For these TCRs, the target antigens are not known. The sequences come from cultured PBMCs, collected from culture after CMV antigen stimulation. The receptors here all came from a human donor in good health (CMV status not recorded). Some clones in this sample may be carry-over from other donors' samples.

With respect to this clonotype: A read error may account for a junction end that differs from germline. CDR3 amino acids: CASTPKGVHTETQYF. The CDR3 nucleotides are TGTGCCAGCACCCCCAAGGGTGTACACACAGAAACGCAGTATTTT. V is TRBV6-1 and J is TRBJ2-3; D unclear. This CDR3 comprises 15 residues. Germline assignment: CDR1 MNHNS and CDR2 SASEGT.

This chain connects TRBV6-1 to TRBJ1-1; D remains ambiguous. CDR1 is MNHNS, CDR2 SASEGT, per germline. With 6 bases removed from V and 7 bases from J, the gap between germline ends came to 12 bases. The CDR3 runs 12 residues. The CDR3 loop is CASSRVPGEAFF. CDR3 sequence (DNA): TGTGCCAGCAGCCGGGTTCCTGGTGAAGCTTTCTTT.

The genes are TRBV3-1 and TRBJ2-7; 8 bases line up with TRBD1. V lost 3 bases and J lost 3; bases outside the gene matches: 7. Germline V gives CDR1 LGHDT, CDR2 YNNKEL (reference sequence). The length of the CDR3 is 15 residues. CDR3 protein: CASSQQGAQFYEQYF. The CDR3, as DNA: TGTGCCAGCAGCCAGCAGGGGGCGCAGTTCTACGAGCAGTACTTC.

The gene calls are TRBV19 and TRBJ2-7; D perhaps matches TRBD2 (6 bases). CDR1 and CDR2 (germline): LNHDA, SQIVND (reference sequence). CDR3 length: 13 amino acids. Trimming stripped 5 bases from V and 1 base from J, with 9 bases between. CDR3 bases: TGTGCCAGTAGTCGGACTATATCCTACGAGCAGTACTTC. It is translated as CASSRTISYEQYF.

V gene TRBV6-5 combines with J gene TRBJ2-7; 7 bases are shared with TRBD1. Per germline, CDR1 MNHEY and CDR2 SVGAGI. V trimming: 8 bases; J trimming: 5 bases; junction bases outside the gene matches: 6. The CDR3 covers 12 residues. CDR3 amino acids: CASGRGRHEQYF. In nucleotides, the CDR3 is TGTGCCAGCGGCAGGGGGAGACACGAGCAGTACTTC.

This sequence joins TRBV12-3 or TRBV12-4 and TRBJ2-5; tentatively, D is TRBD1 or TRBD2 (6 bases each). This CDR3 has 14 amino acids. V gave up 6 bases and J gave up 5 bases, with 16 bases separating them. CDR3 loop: CASRRGVGGETQYF. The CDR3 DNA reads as TGTGCCAGCAGGAGGGGGGTGGGTGGGGAGACCCAGTACTTC.

The CDR3 DNA sequence: TGTGCCAGCAGTCCCACGCGGGGACGTTTGAACACTGAAGCTTTCTTT. Translated, it gives CASSPTRGRLNTEAFF. This chain uses TRBV7-9 with TRBJ1-1, with TRBD1 as a possible D gene (5 bases). CDR1 is SEHNR and CDR2 is FQNEAQ in the germline V gene (reference sequence). CDR3 length: 16 residues. The ends were cut back, 6 bases at V and 0 bases at J, with 17 bases in the middle.

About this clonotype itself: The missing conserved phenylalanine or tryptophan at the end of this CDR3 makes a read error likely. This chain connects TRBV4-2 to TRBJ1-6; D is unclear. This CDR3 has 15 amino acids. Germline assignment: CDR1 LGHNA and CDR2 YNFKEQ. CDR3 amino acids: CASRQDFSYNSPLHC. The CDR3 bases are TGTGCCAGCAGACAAGACTTCTCCTATAATTCACCCCTCCACTGT.

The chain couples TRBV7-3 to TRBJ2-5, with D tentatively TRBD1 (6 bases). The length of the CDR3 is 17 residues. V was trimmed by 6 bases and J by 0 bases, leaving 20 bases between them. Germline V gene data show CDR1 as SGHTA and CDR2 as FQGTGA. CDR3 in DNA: TGTGCCAGCAGTTACGTGGGGCAGGGGATGTACCAAGAGACCCAGTACTTC. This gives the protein CASSYVGQGMYQETQYF. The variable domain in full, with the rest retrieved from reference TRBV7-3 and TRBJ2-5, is GAGVSQTPSNKVTEKGKYVELRCDPISGHTALYWYRQSLGQGPEFLIYFQGTGAADDSGLPNDRFFAVRPEGSVSTLKIQRTERGDSAVYLCASSYVGQGMYQETQYFGPGTRLLVL.

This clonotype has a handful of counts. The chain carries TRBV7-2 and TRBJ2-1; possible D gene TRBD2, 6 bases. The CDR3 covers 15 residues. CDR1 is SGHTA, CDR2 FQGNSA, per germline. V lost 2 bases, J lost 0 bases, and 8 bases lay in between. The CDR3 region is CASSLIGSSYNEQFF. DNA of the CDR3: TGTGCCAGCAGCTTAATCGGGAGCTCCTACAATGAGCAGTTCTTC.

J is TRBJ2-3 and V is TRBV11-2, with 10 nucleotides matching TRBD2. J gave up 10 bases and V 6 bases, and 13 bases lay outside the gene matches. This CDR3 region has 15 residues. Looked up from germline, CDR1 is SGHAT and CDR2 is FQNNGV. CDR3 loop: CASRFDIAGGFSQYF. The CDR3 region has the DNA TGTGCCAGCAGGTTCGACATAGCGGGAGGCTTCTCGCAGTATTTT.

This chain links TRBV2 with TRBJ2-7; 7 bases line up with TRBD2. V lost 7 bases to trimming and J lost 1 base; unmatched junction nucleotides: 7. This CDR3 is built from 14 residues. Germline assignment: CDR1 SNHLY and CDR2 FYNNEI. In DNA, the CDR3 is TGTGCCAGCAAGGTTCGGGGGGAATCCTACGAGCAGTACTTC. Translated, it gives CASKVRGESYEQYF. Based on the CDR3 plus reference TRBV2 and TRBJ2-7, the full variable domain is EPEVTQTPSHQVTQMGQEVILRCVPISNHLYFYWYRQILGQKVEFLVSFYNNEISEKSEIFDDQFSVERPDGSNFTLKIRSTKLEDSAMYFCASKVRGESYEQYFGPGTRLTVT.

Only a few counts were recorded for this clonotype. This CDR3 is CASSLGALNYGYTF. Written as DNA, the CDR3 is TGCGCCAGCAGCTTGGGGGCACTTAACTATGGCTACACCTTC. The J gene is TRBJ1-2, the V gene TRBV5-1; D ambiguous. CDR3 length equals 14 residues. Per germline, CDR1 SGHRS and CDR2 YFSETQ. The V gene lost 0 bases and the J gene lost 1 base, with 7 bases spanning the gap.

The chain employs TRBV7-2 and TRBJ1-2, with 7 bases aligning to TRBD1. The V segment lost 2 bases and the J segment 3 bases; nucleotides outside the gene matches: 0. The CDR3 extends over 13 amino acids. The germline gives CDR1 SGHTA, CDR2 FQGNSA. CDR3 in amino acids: CASSLQGDYGYTF. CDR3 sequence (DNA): TGTGCCAGCAGCTTACAGGGGGACTATGGCTACACCTTC. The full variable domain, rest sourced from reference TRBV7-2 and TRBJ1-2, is GAGVSQSPSNKVTEKGKDVELRCDPISGHTALYWYRQSLGQGLEFLIYFQGNSAPDKSGLPSDRFSAERTGGSVSTLTIQRTQQEDSAVYLCASSLQGDYGYTFGSGTRLTVV.

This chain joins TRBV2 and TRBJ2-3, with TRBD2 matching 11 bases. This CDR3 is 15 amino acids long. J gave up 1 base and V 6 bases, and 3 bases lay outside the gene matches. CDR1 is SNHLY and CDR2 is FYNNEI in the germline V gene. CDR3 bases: TGTGCCAGCAGGAAACTAGCGGGGGGCACAGATACGCAGTATTTT. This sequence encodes CASRKLAGGTDTQYF. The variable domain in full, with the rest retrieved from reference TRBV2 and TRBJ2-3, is EPEVTQTPSHQVTQMGQEVILRCVPISNHLYFYWYRQILGQKVEFLVSFYNNEISEKSEIFDDQFSVERPDGSNFTLKIRSTKLEDSAMYFCASRKLAGGTDTQYFGPGTRLTVL.

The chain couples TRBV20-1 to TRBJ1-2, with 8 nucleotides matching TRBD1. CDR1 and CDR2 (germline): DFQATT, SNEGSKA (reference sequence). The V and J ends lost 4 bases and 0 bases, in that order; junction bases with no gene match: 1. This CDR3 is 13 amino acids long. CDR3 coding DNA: TGCAGTGCTACGACAGGGGCTAACTATGGCTACACCTTC. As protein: CSATTGANYGYTF.

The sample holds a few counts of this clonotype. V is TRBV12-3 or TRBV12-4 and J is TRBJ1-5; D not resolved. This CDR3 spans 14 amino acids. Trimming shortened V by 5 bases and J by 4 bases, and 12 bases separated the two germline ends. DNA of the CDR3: TGTGCCAGCAGTCCCAGGATCCGGAATCAGCCCCAGCATTTT. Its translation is CASSPRIRNQPQHF.

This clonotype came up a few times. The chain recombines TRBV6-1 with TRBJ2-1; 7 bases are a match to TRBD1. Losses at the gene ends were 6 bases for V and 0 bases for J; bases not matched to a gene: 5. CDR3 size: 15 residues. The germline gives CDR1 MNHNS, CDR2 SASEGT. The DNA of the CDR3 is TGTGCCAGCAGGCCGGGACAGAGCTCCTACAATGAGCAGTTCTTC. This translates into CASRPGQSSYNEQFF.

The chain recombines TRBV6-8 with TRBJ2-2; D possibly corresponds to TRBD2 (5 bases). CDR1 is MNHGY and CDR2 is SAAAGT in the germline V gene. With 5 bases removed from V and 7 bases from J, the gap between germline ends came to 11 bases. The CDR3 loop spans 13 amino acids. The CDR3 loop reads CASSPDSYGELFF. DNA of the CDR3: TGTGCCAGCAGTCCGGACTCGTACGGGGAGCTGTTTTTT.

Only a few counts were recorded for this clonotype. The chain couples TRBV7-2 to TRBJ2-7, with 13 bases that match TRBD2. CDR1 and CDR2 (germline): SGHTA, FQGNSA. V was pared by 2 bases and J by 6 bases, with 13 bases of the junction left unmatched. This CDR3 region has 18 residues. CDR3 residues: CASSLWGRLAGGGSEQYF. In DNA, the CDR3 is TGTGCCAGCAGCTTATGGGGGCGACTAGCGGGAGGTGGATCCGAGCAGTACTTC.

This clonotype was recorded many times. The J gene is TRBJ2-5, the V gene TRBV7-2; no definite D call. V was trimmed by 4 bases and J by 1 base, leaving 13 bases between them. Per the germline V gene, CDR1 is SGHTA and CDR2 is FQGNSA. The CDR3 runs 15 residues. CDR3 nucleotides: TGTGCCAGCAGCTCCGGTTATGGACCCCAAGAGACCCAGTACTTC. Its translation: CASSSGYGPQETQYF.